The T cell receptor (beta chain) under discussion was sequenced for a study of beta chain features in type 1 diabetes. Study-wide results and caveats: Shortening of TCRB CDR3s, moderate but significant, appeared in all four CD4+ subsets of Type 1 diabetes patients.

Every isolated RNA sample was fully reverse transcribed, so sequencing captured expressed TCRB transcripts. Sequenced naive, central memory and regulatory T cell samples produced an average of roughly 3.6 million reads. Profiled with immunoSEQ multiplex PCR; TCRdb holds only in-frame clones, not every one. The profile covers about 740,000 clones, with under 15% appearing a single time and 0.022% taken by the ten largest. Concerning this clone: Its antigen remains unidentified.

Blood was drawn once from each donor into heparinised tubes. The draws averaged about 120 mL. Source material: naive CD4+ T cells from blood. The sequence came from a man younger than 30 with type 1 diabetes.

The chain's CDR3 is CASSPTGTGVNEQYF. The CDR3, as DNA: TGTGCCAGCAGTCCAACCGGGACAGGGGTCAACGAGCAGTACTTC. V and J are TRBV7-9 and TRBJ2-7; TRBD1 agrees at 10 bases. V dropped 6 bases and J dropped 5; count of bases not matched to a gene: 10. Germline V CDR1 and CDR2: SEHNR, FQNEAQ (reference sequence). The CDR3 has 15 residues.